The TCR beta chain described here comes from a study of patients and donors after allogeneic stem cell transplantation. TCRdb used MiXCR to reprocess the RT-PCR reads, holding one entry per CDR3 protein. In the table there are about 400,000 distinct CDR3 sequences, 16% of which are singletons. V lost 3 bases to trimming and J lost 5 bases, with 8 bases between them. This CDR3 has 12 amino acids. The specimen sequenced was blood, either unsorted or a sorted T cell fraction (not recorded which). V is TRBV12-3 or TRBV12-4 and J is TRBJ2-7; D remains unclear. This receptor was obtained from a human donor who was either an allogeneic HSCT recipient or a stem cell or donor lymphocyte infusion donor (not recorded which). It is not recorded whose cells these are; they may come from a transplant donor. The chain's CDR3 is CASSFYTDEQYF. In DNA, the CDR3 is TGTGCCAGCAGTTTTTACACCGACGAGCAGTACTTC.